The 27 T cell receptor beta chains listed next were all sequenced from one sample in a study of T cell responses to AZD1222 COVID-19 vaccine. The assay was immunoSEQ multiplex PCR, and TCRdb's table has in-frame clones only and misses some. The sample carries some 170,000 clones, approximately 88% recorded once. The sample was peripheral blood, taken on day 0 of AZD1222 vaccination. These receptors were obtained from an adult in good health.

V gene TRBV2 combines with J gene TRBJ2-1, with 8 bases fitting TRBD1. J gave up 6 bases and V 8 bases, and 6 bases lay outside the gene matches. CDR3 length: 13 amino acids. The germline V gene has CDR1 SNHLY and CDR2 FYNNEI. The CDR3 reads CASHRGQGNEQFF. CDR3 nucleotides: TGTGCCAGCCACCGAGGACAGGGCAATGAGCAGTTCTTC.

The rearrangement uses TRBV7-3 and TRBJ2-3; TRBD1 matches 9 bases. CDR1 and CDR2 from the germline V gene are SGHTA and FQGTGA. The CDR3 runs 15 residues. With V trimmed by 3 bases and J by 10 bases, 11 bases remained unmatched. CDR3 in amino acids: CASSLTGTGRNAQYF. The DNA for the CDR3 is TGTGCCAGCAGCTTGACCGGGACAGGGAGGAATGCGCAGTATTTT.

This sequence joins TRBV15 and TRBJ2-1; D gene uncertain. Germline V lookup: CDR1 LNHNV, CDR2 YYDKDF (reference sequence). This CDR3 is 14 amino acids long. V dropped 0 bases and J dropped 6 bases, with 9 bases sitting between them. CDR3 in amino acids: CATSRDPAGNEQFF. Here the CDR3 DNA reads TGTGCCACCAGCAGAGATCCGGCAGGCAATGAGCAGTTCTTC.

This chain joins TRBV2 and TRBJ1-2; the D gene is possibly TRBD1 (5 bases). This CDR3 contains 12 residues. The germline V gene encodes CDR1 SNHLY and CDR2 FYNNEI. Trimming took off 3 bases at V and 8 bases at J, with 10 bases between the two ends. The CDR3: CASSDPGLGYTF. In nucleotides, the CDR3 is TGTGCCAGCAGTGATCCAGGGCTGGGCTACACCTTC.

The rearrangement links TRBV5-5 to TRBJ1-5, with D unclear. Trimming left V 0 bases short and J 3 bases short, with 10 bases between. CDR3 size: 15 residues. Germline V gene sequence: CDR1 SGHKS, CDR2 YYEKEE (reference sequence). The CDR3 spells CASSLAGVHNQPQHF. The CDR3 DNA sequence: TGTGCCAGCAGCTTGGCCGGGGTTCACAATCAGCCCCAGCATTTT.

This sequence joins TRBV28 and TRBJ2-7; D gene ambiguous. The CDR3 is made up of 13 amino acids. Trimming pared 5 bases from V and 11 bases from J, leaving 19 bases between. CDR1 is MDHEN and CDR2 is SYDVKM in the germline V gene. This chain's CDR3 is CASSPPRSSWEYF. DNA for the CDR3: TGTGCCAGCAGTCCCCCCAGGTCCTCCTGGGAGTACTTC.

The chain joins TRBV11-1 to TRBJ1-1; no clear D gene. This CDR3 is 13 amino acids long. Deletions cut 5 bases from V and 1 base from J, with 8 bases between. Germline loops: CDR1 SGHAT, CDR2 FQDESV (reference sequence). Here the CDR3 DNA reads TGTGCCAGCAGCACCACGGGGAACACTGAAGCTTTCTTT. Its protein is CASSTTGNTEAFF.

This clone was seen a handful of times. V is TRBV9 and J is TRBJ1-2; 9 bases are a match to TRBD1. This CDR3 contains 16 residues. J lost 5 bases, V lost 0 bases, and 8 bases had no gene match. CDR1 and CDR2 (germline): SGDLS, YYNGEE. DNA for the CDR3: TGTGCCAGCAGCGTAGACAGGGGGCTGAGAGGGTATGGCTACACCTTC. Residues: CASSVDRGLRGYGYTF.

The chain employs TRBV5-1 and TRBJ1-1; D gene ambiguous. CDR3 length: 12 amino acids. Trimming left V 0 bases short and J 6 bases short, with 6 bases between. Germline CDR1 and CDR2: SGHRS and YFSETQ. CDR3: CASSLEFSEAFF. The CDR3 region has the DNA TGCGCCAGCAGCTTGGAGTTCTCTGAAGCTTTCTTT. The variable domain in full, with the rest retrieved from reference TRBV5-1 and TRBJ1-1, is KAGVTQTPRYLIKTRGQQVTLSCSPISGHRSVSWYQQTPGQGLQFLFEYFSETQRNKGNFPGRFSGRQFSNSRSEMNVSTLELGDSALYLCASSLEFSEAFFGQGTRLTVV.

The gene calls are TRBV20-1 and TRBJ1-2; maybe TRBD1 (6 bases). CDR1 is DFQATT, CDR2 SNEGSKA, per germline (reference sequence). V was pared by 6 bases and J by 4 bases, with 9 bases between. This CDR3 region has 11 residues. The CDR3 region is CSAQQGYGYTF. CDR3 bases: TGCAGTGCGCAACAGGGCTATGGCTACACCTTC.

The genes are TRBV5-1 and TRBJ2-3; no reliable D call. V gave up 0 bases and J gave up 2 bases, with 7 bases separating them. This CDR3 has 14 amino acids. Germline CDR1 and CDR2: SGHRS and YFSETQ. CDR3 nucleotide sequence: TGCGCCAGCAGCTTGGAACAGCTCACAGATACGCAGTATTTT. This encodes CASSLEQLTDTQYF.

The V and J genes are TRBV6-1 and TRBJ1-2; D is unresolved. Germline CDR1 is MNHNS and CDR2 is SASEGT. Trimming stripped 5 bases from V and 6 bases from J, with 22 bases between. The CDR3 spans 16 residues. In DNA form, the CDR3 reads TGTGCCAGCAGTAAAGGGCGAGACATCTCGGTCCATGGCTACACCTTC. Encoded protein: CASSKGRDISVHGYTF.

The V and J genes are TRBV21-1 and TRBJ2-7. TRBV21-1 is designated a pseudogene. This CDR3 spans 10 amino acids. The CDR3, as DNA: TGTGCCATCAAGGGACCACCGGGGTACGTC. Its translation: CAIKGPPGYV.

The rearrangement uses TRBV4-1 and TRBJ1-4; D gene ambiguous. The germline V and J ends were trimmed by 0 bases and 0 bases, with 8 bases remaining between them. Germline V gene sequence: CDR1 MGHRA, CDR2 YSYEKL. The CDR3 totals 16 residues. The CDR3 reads CASSQEVSATNEKLFF. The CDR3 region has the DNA TGCGCCAGCAGCCAAGAGGTATCAGCAACTAATGAAAAACTGTTTTTT.

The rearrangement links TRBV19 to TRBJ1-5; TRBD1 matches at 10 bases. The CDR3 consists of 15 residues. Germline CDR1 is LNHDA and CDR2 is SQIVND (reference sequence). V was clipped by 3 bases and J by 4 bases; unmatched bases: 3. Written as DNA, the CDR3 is TGTGCCAGTAGTATGGACAGGGGGGTGAATCAGCCCCAGCATTTT. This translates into CASSMDRGVNQPQHF.

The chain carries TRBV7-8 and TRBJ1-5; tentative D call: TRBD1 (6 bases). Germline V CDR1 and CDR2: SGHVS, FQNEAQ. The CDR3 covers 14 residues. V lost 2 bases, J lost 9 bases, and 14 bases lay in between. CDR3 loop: CASSLKGQGGPQHF. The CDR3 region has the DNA TGTGCCAGCAGCTTAAAGGGACAAGGGGGGCCCCAGCATTTT.

CDR3 residues: CASSTPGQGALNTEAFF. The CDR3, as DNA: TGTGCCAGCAGCACTCCGGGACAGGGGGCTTTGAACACTGAAGCTTTCTTT. V usage is TRBV5-4 and J usage is TRBJ1-1; TRBD1 agrees at 12 bases. CDR3 length equals 17 residues. V dropped 4 bases and J dropped 0; count of bases not matched to a gene: 7. The V gene's germline CDR1 is SGHNT and CDR2 YYREEE (reference sequence).

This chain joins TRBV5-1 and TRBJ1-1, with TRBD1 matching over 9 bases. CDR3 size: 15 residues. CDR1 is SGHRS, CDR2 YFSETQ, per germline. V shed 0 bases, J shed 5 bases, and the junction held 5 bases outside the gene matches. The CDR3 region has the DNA TGCGCCAGCAGCTTGGGGGGACAGGGCAAGACTGAAGCTTTCTTT. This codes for CASSLGGQGKTEAFF.

The CDR3 sequence: CASRAGGSDTQYF. The CDR3 DNA follows: TGTGCCAGCAGAGCGGGAGGATCGGATACGCAGTATTTT. The chain is built from TRBV6-4 and TRBJ2-3, with 9 positions matching TRBD2. The CDR3 spans 13 residues. V was pared by 6 bases and J by 6 bases, with 4 bases of the junction left unmatched. CDR1 and CDR2 from the germline V gene are MRHNA and SNTAGT.

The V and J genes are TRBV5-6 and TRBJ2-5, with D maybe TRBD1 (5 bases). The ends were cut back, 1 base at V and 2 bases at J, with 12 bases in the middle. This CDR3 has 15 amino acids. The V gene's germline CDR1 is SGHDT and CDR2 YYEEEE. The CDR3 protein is CASSLSPGRQETQYF. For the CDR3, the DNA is TGTGCCAGCAGCTTGAGTCCAGGGCGGCAAGAGACCCAGTACTTC. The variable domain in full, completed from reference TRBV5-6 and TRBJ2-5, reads DAGVTQSPTHLIKTRGQQVTLRCSPKSGHDTVSWYQQALGQGPQFIFQYYEEEERQRGNFPDRFSGHQFPNYSSELNVNALLLGDSALYLCASSLSPGRQETQYFGPGTRLLVL.

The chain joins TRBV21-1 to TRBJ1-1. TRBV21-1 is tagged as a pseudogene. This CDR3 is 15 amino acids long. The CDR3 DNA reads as TGTGCCAGCAGCAAAGACGGGCCTCTGAACACTGAAGCTTTCTTT. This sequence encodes CASSKDGPLNTEAFF.

CDR3 sequence: CASSLVYGYEQFF. Written as DNA, the CDR3 is TGTGCCAGCAGCTTAGTTTACGGATATGAGCAGTTCTTC. V gene TRBV11-3 combines with J gene TRBJ2-1; D gene ambiguous. V was cut by 1 base and J by 8 bases, with 9 bases left in between. The CDR3 spans 13 residues. CDR1 SGHNT and CDR2 YENEEA come from the germline V gene.

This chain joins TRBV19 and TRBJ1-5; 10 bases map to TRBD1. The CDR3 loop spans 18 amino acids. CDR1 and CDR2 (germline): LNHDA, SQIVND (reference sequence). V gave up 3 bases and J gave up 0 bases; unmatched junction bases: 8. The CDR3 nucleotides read TGTGCCAGTAGTATTACCCGGACAGGGGGTTATAGCAATCAGCCCCAGCATTTT. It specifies CASSITRTGGYSNQPQHF.

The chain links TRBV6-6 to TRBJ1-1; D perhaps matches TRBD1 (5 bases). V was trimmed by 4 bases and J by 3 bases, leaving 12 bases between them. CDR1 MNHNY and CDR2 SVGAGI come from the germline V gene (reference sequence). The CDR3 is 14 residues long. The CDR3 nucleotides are TGTGCCAGCAGTTCTAGGGGCAGGGACACTGAAGCTTTCTTT. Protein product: CASSSRGRDTEAFF.

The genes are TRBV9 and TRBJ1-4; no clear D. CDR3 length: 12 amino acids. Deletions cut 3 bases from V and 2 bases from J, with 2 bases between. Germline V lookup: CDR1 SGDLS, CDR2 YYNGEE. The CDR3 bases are TGTGCCAGCAGCGCTACTAATGAAAAACTGTTTTTT. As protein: CASSATNEKLFF. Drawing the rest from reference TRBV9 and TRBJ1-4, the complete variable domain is DSGVTQTPKHLITATGQRVTLRCSPRSGDLSVYWYQQSLDQGLQFLIQYYNGEERAKGNILERFSAQQFPDLHSELNLSSLELGDSALYFCASSATNEKLFFGSGTQLSVL.

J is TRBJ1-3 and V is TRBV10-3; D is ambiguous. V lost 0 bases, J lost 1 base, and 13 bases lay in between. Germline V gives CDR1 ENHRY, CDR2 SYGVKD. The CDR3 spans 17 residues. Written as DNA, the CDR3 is TGTGCCATCAGTGAGTCGTCGGGCAGGTCGTCTGGAAACACCATATATTTT. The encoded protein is CAISESSGRSSGNTIYF.

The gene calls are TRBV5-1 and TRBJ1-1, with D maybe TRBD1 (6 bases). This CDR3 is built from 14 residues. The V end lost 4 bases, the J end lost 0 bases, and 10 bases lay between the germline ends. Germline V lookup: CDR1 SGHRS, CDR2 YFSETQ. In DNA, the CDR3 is TGCGCCAGCAGCGCCGGACAGCTGAACACTGAAGCTTTCTTT. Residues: CASSAGQLNTEAFF.